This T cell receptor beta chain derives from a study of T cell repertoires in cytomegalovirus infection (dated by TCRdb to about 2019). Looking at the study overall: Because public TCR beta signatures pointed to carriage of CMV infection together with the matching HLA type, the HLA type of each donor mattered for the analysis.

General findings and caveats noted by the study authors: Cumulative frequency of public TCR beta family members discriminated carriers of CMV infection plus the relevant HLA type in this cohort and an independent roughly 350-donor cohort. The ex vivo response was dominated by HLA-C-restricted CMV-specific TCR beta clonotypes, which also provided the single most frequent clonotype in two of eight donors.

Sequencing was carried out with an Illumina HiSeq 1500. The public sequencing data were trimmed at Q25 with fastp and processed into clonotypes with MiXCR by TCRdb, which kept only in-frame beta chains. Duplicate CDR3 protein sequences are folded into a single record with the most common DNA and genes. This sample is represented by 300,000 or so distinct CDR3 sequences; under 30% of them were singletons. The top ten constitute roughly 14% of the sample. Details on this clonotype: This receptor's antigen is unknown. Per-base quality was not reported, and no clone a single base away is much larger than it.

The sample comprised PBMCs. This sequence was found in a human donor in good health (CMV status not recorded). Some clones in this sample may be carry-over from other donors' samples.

The CDR3 region: CATRMGRDSGDEQFF. The base sequence is TGTGCCACCCGGATGGGCCGGGACTCCGGGGATGAGCAGTTCTTC. Recombination connected TRBV24-1 to TRBJ2-1; TRBD2 is a possible D gene, resting on 6 matching bases. The CDR3 holds 15 amino acids from the cysteine to the phenylalanine. Only the CDR3 part of the read is kept: 45 bases, read in frame from the first base. Between the V and J ends, shortened by 9 bases and 8 bases respectively, the junction contains 22 bases. Based on the germline V gene, the CDR1 and CDR2 sequences are KGHDR and SFDVKD.